This T cell receptor beta chain derives from a study of CD8+ T cells in alopecia areata. In the study overall: Severity among treated patients was scored by the percentage of scalp area affected.

Comments on this clone: As yet, its antigen is unknown.

The V and J ends lost 1 base and 5 bases respectively, with 11 bases between them. There are 14 residues in the CDR3. The germline V gene encodes CDR1 SGHTA and CDR2 FQGNSA. Isolated RNA was reverse transcribed into cDNA used as the sequencing template. The repertoire was sequenced with immunoSEQ multiplex PCR; TCRdb's copy has only in-frame clones and lacks some. The table includes more than 95,000 clones, around 60% detected once. This sample's treatment: oral pan-JAK inhibitor, 5-10 mg twice daily. As part of sample collection, lesional scalp punch biopsies and peripheral blood were taken from alopecia areata patients. Study outcomes and limitations: In scalp and blood, many expanded lesional clones persisted during tofacitinib.

The clonotype originates from a human donor with alopecia areata. The sample in question was CD4+ T cells sorted from blood, obtained at week 4, from a patient treated with tofacitinib. The V gene is TRBV7-2, the J gene TRBJ2-5, with D hard to call. The CDR3 nucleotides are TGTGCCAGCAGCTTAGGTATTAAGCTGGAGACCCAGTACTTC. It codes for CASSLGIKLETQYF.